This is a list of T cell receptor beta chains from one sample in a study of HIV-infected patients and healthy controls. One entry per CDR3 protein, called by TCRdb with MiXCR from the 5' RACE reads. This table holds 15,000 to 20,000 distinct CDR3 sequences, over 15% found once. The sequencing input was CD8+ T cells from blood. The receptors were gathered from a human donor in good health. Both conserved end residues are part of each CDR3. The D gene is left open where the match is weak. Size tells how often a clone was seen (once, few, many) or the class of an expanded clone, and some rows leave it out.

TRBJ2-7,TRBD1,TRBV12-3/TRBV12-4,.,CASSLGSGQNYEQYF,TGTGCCAGCAGTTTAGGTTCGGGACAGAACTACGAGCAGTACTTC
TRBJ2-1,.,TRBV6-4,medium-sized,CASSDARSPYNEQFF,TGTGCCAGCAGTGACGCTAGATCTCCCTACAATGAGCAGTTCTTC
TRBJ2-7,.,TRBV7-9,many,CASSLGGPRVEQYF,TGTGCCAGCAGCTTGGGTGGGCCTCGGGTTGAGCAGTACTTC
TRBJ2-1,TRBD2,TRBV3-1,few,CASSQASGLAVYNEQFF,TGTGCCAGCAGCCAAGCCTCGGGACTAGCGGTTTACAATGAGCAGTTCTTC
TRBJ2-3,.,TRBV5-6,.,CASSSITDTQYF,TGTGCCAGCAGCTCCATCACAGATACGCAGTATTTT
TRBJ2-7,TRBD1,TRBV29-1,.,CSIIGTGEYEQYF,TGCAGCATCATCGGGACAGGAGAATACGAGCAGTACTTC
TRBJ2-7,.,TRBV6-2/TRBV6-3,many,CASSYFSPQEQYF,TGTGCCAGCAGTTACTTCAGCCCTCAGGAGCAGTACTTC
TRBJ2-5,.,TRBV3-1,few,CASSQVILKGPGPLKTQYF,TGTGCCAGCAGCCAAGTGATACTCAAGGGCCCCGGGCCCCTAAAGACCCAGTACTTC
TRBJ1-2,.,TRBV12-3/TRBV12-4,.,CASSFPNPVYGYTF,TGTGCCAGCAGTTTTCCTAATCCGGTCTATGGCTACACCTTC
TRBJ1-3,.,TRBV7-9,few,CASSPRGGAGNTIYF,TGTGCCAGCAGCCCGCGAGGGGGAGCTGGAAACACCATATATTTT
TRBJ2-7,.,TRBV20-1,many,CSARKGQEAGEQYF,TGCAGTGCCCGAAAAGGACAGGAAGCGGGCGAGCAGTACTTC
TRBJ1-1,.,TRBV15,.,CATSTRDHNRGEAFF,TGTGCCACCAGCACCCGGGACCATAATCGCGGTGAAGCTTTCTTT
TRBJ2-1,.,TRBV20-1,many,CSAYRQNYNEQFF,TGCAGTGCTTACCGACAGAACTACAATGAGCAGTTCTTC
TRBJ2-5,TRBD2,TRBV6-6,.,CASSYGSSGTAETQYF,TGTGCCAGCAGTTACGGGTCGAGCGGGACCGCAGAGACCCAGTACTTC
TRBJ2-3,TRBD2,TRBV6-1,.,CASSEGTSGDTQYF,TGTGCCAGCAGTGAAGGGACTAGTGGTGATACGCAGTATTTT
TRBJ1-5,.,TRBV19,few,CASSWAVDSDQPQHF,TGTGCCAGTAGTTGGGCTGTGGACAGTGATCAGCCCCAGCATTTT
TRBJ2-1,TRBD2,TRBV27,many,CASSPPLAGGYNEQFF,TGTGCCAGCAGTCCCCCCTTAGCGGGGGGATACAATGAGCAGTTCTTC
TRBJ2-1,.,TRBV19,many,CASSPLAPYNEQFF,TGTGCCAGTAGTCCTCTAGCGCCCTACAATGAGCAGTTCTTC
TRBJ2-2,TRBD2,TRBV14,.,CASSQDIGSGWSGELFF,TGTGCCAGCAGCCAAGATATAGGTAGCGGGTGGTCCGGGGAGCTGTTTTTT
TRBJ2-7,.,TRBV7-2,.,CASSYGPGPGQYF,TGTGCCAGCAGCTACGGGCCCGGCCCTGGGCAGTACTTC
TRBJ2-7,.,TRBV10-3,.,CAISESTPENEQYF,TGTGCCATCAGTGAGTCGACGCCCGAGAACGAGCAGTACTTC
TRBJ2-5,.,TRBV4-3,many,CASSRWGQETQYF,TGCGCCAGCAGCCGGTGGGGGCAAGAGACCCAGTACTTC
TRBJ2-2,.,TRBV9,many,CASSVGRMNTGELFF,TGTGCCAGCAGCGTAGGACGGATGAACACCGGGGAGCTGTTTTTT
TRBJ2-1,.,TRBV6-4,few,CASSDSSRGEVSEQFF,TGTGCCAGCAGTGACTCGAGCCGGGGAGAAGTGAGTGAGCAGTTCTTC
TRBJ1-1,.,TRBV11-2,.,CASQQNTEAFF,TGTGCCAGCCAACAAAACACTGAAGCTTTCTTT
TRBJ2-7,.,TRBV11-2,.,CASRSVSYEQYF,TGTGCCAGCAGGTCAGTCTCCTACGAGCAGTACTTC
TRBJ2-5,TRBD2,TRBV9,many,CASSPEDWGGSLETQYF,TGTGCCAGCAGCCCCGAAGATTGGGGCGGGAGCCTGGAGACCCAGTACTTC